This TCR beta chain was documented in a study of blood T cell repertoires in COVID-19. Study at large: Italy, Spain and the United States were the sources of the convalescent and acute COVID-19 samples.

Everyone who took part was 18 to 89 years old, and they came from 24 US areas. Which cohort a participant joined came from the clinical history participants gave. Repertoires were generated with immunoSEQ multiplex PCR, while TCRdb's copy carries only in-frame clones and drops some. The sample records approximately 180,000 clones, roughly 89% being singletons. This CDR3 spans 15 amino acids. In germline, CDR1 is SGDLS, CDR2 YYNGEE. V was pared by 5 bases and J by 7 bases, with 9 bases of the junction left unmatched. The sample holds a few counts of this clone. The sample was PBMCs or T cells enriched from blood (not recorded which). This receptor was identified in a woman between 35 and 50 years old with acute COVID-19. The gene calls are TRBV9 and TRBJ2-1; 10 bases fit TRBD2. CDR3 protein: CASSPTSGLGNEQFF. The CDR3 DNA reads TGTGCCAGCAGTCCGACTAGCGGGCTAGGGAATGAGCAGTTCTTC.